Following are 18 T cell receptor beta chains from one sample sequenced in a study of radiation and T cells in renal cell carcinoma. The method was immunoSEQ multiplex PCR; TCRdb's version includes in-frame clones alone and lacks a portion of them. The sample carries some 150,000 clones, 83% recorded once. Time point in this sample: baseline pretreatment blood. Treatment reported: 15 Gy SBRT to primary tumor, nephrectomy 4 weeks later. The sequenced sample was blood, obtained from a patient whose treatment included radiotherapy and nephrectomy. The receptors shown here come from a woman aged 45-65 years with renal cell carcinoma.

In its sample, this clone was seen a few times. The chain recombines TRBV2 with TRBJ1-2, with TRBD1 matching 8 bases. The CDR3 totals 13 residues. V dropped 6 bases and J dropped 8; count of bases not matched to a gene: 8. The V gene's germline CDR1 is SNHLY and CDR2 FYNNEI. CDR3 DNA: TGTGCCAGCAGGGGGCAGGGGGCGAAAGGCTACACCTTC. Translated, it gives CASRGQGAKGYTF.

The chain has TRBV25-1 and TRBJ2-7; the D is unclear. This CDR3 has 12 residues. The V and J ends lost 4 bases and 8 bases respectively, with 12 bases between them. The germline gives CDR1 MGHDK, CDR2 SYGVNS. The CDR3 DNA reads as TGTGCCAGCAGTGGAGGCCCGCCCAAGCAGTACTTC. Amino acid sequence: CASSGGPPKQYF.

This clone appeared many times. V and J are TRBV2 and TRBJ1-5, with TRBD1 matching over 7 bases. The length of the CDR3 is 15 residues. V was pared by 5 bases and J by 1 base, with 5 bases of the junction left unmatched. Germline V lookup: CDR1 SNHLY, CDR2 FYNNEI. The CDR3 bases are TGTGCCAGCAGTCAGCAGGGACAGAGCAATCAGCCCCAGCATTTT. It yields the protein CASSQQGQSNQPQHF.

The chain uses TRBV4-1 and TRBJ1-2; possibly TRBD1 for D (5 bases). V was cut by 3 bases and J by 2 bases, with 16 bases left in between. There are 16 residues in the CDR3. Germline CDR1 reads MGHRA; CDR2 reads YSYEKL. CDR3: CASSHKDDSGNYGYTF. The DNA of the CDR3 is TGCGCCAGCAGCCATAAGGATGACAGTGGGAACTATGGCTACACCTTC.

The CDR3 protein is CASSESTGWAGELFF. CDR3 DNA sequence: TGCGCCAGCAGTGAGTCGACAGGGTGGGCCGGGGAGCTGTTTTTT. The chain couples TRBV10-1 to TRBJ2-2; TRBD1 aligns across 7 bases. The CDR3 spans 15 residues. Losses at the gene ends were 0 bases for V and 6 bases for J; bases not matched to a gene: 4. Germline loops: CDR1 WNHNN, CDR2 SYGVQD (reference sequence).

In its sample, this clone was seen a few times. The V call is TRBV5-4, the J call TRBJ1-2; D perhaps matches TRBD1 (6 bases). Germline CDR1 SGHNT, CDR2 YYREEE (reference sequence). The CDR3 is 13 residues long. The germline V and J ends were trimmed by 2 bases and 8 bases, with 13 bases remaining between them. This CDR3 reads CASSLAGARGYTF. In nucleotides, the CDR3 is TGTGCCAGCAGCTTAGCAGGGGCGCGAGGCTACACCTTC.

Notes on this clone: The germline gene is not matched at one end of the junction; a read error may be the cause. The chain couples TRBV10-3 to TRBJ1-3; no clear D gene. The CDR3 has 14 amino acids. The germline CDR1 and CDR2 sequences are ENHRY and SYGVKD. The CDR3 DNA is TGTGCCATCCGTGACGGAGACTCTGGAAACACCATATATTTT. It yields the protein CAIRDGDSGNTIYF.

The chain couples TRBV6-5 to TRBJ2-5, with D tentatively TRBD2 (5 bases). The CDR3 length is 14 residues. Germline-derived CDR1 and CDR2 are MNHEY and SVGAGI. Trimming pared 11 bases from V and 5 bases from J, leaving 21 bases between. The CDR3 coding sequence is TGTGCCTGCCGGTCGGCGGGTTCGGGGGAGACCCAGTACTTC. This codes for CACRSAGSGETQYF.

The chain employs TRBV6-5 and TRBJ1-1, with unresolved D. V lost 9 bases and J 5 bases, leaving 7 bases between the germline ends. Germline V gene sequence: CDR1 MNHEY, CDR2 SVGAGI. The CDR3 is 10 amino acids. The CDR3 nucleotides read TGTGCCAGGCTAAGGACTGAAGCTTTCTTT. Translation gives CARLRTEAFF.

V is TRBV15 and J is TRBJ1-3; D uncertain. CDR1 and CDR2 (germline): LNHNV, YYDKDF (reference sequence). V was shortened by 5 bases and J by 0 bases, with 8 bases between the two germline ends. The CDR3 has 14 amino acids. CDR3 amino acids: CATSPGLSGNTIYF. The CDR3 DNA sequence: TGTGCCACCAGCCCGGGCCTCTCTGGAAACACCATATATTTT.

The chain recombines TRBV23-1 with TRBJ2-7; D uncertain. TRBV23-1 is noted as an ORF with a role that remains uncertain. Trimming removed 3 bases from V and 6 bases from J, with 9 bases in between. CDR3 size: 12 residues. CDR3 loop: CASSQQPSEQYF. Here the CDR3 DNA reads TGCGCCAGCAGTCAGCAACCTTCCGAGCAGTACTTC.

The V gene is TRBV9, the J gene TRBJ1-5; D may be TRBD1 (5 bases). Trimming took 3 bases from V and 3 from J, leaving 13 bases between them. This CDR3 spans 15 amino acids. CDR1 and CDR2 (germline): SGDLS, YYNGEE. The CDR3 region is CASSATESFNQPQHF. The DNA for the CDR3 is TGTGCCAGCAGCGCGACAGAAAGCTTCAATCAGCCCCAGCATTTT.

The V gene is TRBV13, the J gene TRBJ2-7; D gene ambiguous. Germline V gene data show CDR1 as PRHDT and CDR2 as FYEKMQ (reference sequence). This CDR3 spans 12 amino acids. V shed 2 bases and J shed 6 bases, with 8 bases lying between them. In DNA, the CDR3 is TGTGCCAGCAGCTTAAAGTTCGGCGAGCAGTACTTC. As protein: CASSLKFGEQYF. The whole variable domain, remainder taken from reference TRBV13 and TRBJ2-7, is AAGVIQSPRHLIKEKRETATLKCYPIPRHDTVYWYQQGPGQDPQFLISFYEKMQSDKGSIPDRFSAQQFSDYHSELNMSSLELGDSALYFCASSLKFGEQYFGPGTRLTVT.

This chain links TRBV5-1 with TRBJ2-2; D is unresolved. CDR3 size: 15 residues. V lost 1 base, J lost 1 base, and 8 bases lay in between. Germline V CDR1 and CDR2: SGHRS, YFSETQ. The CDR3 region has the DNA TGCGCCAGCAGCTTGTCGGCTGAGAACACCGGGGAGCTGTTTTTT. Protein product: CASSLSAENTGELFF.

The chain has TRBV28 and TRBJ2-3; 8 bases match TRBD2. Germline loops: CDR1 MDHEN, CDR2 SYDVKM. Germline trimming cut 4 bases from V and 1 base from J; bases unmatched to any gene: 7. The CDR3 extends over 16 amino acids. CDR3 loop: CASSSSGLGGTDTQYF. The CDR3 region has the DNA TGTGCCAGCAGTTCCTCGGGACTAGGGGGCACAGATACGCAGTATTTT.

The chain recombines TRBV18 with TRBJ2-3; 8 bases are shared with TRBD1. Germline values: CDR1 KGHSH, CDR2 LQKENI. The junction had 3 bases not matched to a gene; V was cut back by 1 base and J by 0 bases. This CDR3 contains 16 residues. This CDR3 reads CASSPQNRGSTDTQYF. The DNA of the CDR3 is TGTGCCAGCTCACCACAAAACAGGGGGAGCACAGATACGCAGTATTTT.

This clone has more than one count but fewer than ten. This sequence joins TRBV7-2 and TRBJ1-1; a possible D gene is TRBD1 (5 bases). The CDR3 spans 13 residues. The V end was cut by 5 bases, the J end by 4 bases, with 11 bases between. Germline values: CDR1 SGHTA, CDR2 FQGNSA. This CDR3 reads CASSTDTVTEAFF. Written as DNA, the CDR3 is TGTGCCAGCAGCACGGACACGGTCACTGAAGCTTTCTTT.

V is TRBV6-5 and J is TRBJ1-3; TRBD1 matches at 7 bases. This CDR3 has 15 residues. Germline lookup yields CDR1 MNHEY and CDR2 SVGAGI. V lost 2 bases to trimming and J lost 0 bases; unmatched junction nucleotides: 1. CDR3: CASSYDRDSGNTIYF. For the CDR3, the DNA is TGTGCCAGCAGTTACGACAGGGACTCTGGAAACACCATATATTTT.